The 19 T cell receptor beta chains below were found in one sample sequenced in a study of cytotoxic CD8 clonotypes in ibrutinib-treated CLL. Sequencing was performed with immunoSEQ multiplex PCR; in TCRdb, only in-frame clones are kept and a portion is missing. The sample comprises 75,000 to 90,000 clones, roughly 85% of which are singletons, and roughly 35% rests with the top ten. Sequenced here: PBMCs, sampled after 24 months of ibrutinib treatment. All receptors come from a human donor with chronic lymphocytic leukemia.

This chain's CDR3 is CASSLGTDRQPYEQYF. The CDR3 region has the DNA TGTGCCAGCAGCTTAGGTACGGACAGACAACCCTACGAGCAGTACTTC. The gene calls are TRBV13 and TRBJ2-7, with D perhaps TRBD1 (6 bases). Germline V lookup: CDR1 PRHDT, CDR2 FYEKMQ (reference sequence). Trimming removed 0 bases from V and 2 bases from J, with 14 bases in between. This CDR3 region has 16 residues.

The gene calls are TRBV2 and TRBJ2-3, with TRBD2 matching 7 bases. Per germline, CDR1 SNHLY and CDR2 FYNNEI. The CDR3 has 13 residues. Germline trimming cut 6 bases from V and 11 bases from J; bases unmatched to any gene: 11. The CDR3 is CASSPRDYLRQYF. Written as DNA, the CDR3 is TGTGCCAGCAGCCCGAGGGACTATCTTAGGCAGTATTTT.

The V call is TRBV15, the J call TRBJ1-1, with TRBD1 as a possible D gene (5 bases). Per the germline V gene, CDR1 is LNHNV and CDR2 is YYDKDF (reference sequence). The CDR3 spans 14 residues. The ends were cut back, 0 bases at V and 4 bases at J, with 9 bases in the middle. CDR3 sequence reads: CATSRDLQGTEAFF. CDR3 coding DNA: TGTGCCACCAGCAGAGATCTCCAGGGCACTGAAGCTTTCTTT.

V is TRBV5-4 and J is TRBJ2-7; TRBD1 agrees at 9 bases. This CDR3 region has 14 residues. Germline lookup yields CDR1 SGHNT and CDR2 YYREEE (reference sequence). V gave up 6 bases and J gave up 4 bases; unmatched junction bases: 8. CDR3 nucleotides: TGTGCCAGCACCTCGGGACAGGGTCGTTACGAGCAGTACTTC. Its protein is CASTSGQGRYEQYF.

The chain employs TRBV4-1 and TRBJ2-7, with TRBD2 matching over 7 bases. Unmatched junction bases numbered 9, after V lost 4 bases and J lost 3 bases. The CDR3 contains 15 residues. Per germline, CDR1 MGHRA and CDR2 YSYEKL. The CDR3 DNA is TGCGCCAGCAGCCTCCTGGCGGGGGATATCTACGAGCAGTACTTC. Its protein product is CASSLLAGDIYEQYF.

The V call is TRBV30, the J call TRBJ2-5, with TRBD1 matching over 12 bases. Germline loops: CDR1 GTSNPN, CDR2 SVGIG (reference sequence). The ends lost 3 bases at V and 5 bases at J; junction bases unmatched: 7. The CDR3 has 15 residues. The CDR3 nucleotides read TGTGCCTGGAGCCGGGGACAGGGGGCTTGGGAGACCCAGTACTTC. It yields the protein CAWSRGQGAWETQYF.

This clone has just a few counts. V gene TRBV28 combines with J gene TRBJ2-1; the match to TRBD2 covers 8 bases. CDR1 is MDHEN, CDR2 SYDVKM, per germline. There are 16 residues in the CDR3. The V segment lost 7 bases and the J segment 6 bases; nucleotides outside the gene matches: 14. The CDR3 loop is CASTHPDGSGGNEQFF. The CDR3 bases are TGTGCCAGCACTCACCCTGACGGGAGCGGGGGCAATGAGCAGTTCTTC.

The genes are TRBV6-6 and TRBJ2-2; 9 positions match TRBD2. This CDR3 region has 15 residues. Germline lookup yields CDR1 MNHNY and CDR2 SVGAGI (reference sequence). The V segment lost 7 bases and the J segment 1 base; nucleotides outside the gene matches: 4. The CDR3, as DNA: TGTGCCAGCACCAGACTAGCGGTGAACACCGGGGAGCTGTTTTTT. Amino acids: CASTRLAVNTGELFF.

The CDR3 here is CASSGGEGAGNTIYF. As DNA, the CDR3 is TGTGCCAGCAGCGGAGGTGAGGGAGCTGGAAACACCATATATTTT. The rearrangement links TRBV7-2 to TRBJ1-3; D remains unclear. CDR3 size: 15 residues. CDR1 is SGHTA and CDR2 is FQGNSA in the germline V gene. V lost 5 bases and J 2 bases, leaving 13 bases between the germline ends.

This chain joins TRBV29-1 and TRBJ2-5, with D maybe TRBD1 (6 bases). V was trimmed by 6 bases and J by 7 bases, leaving 24 bases between them. Germline V gene sequence: CDR1 SQVTM, CDR2 ANQGSEA. This CDR3 is built from 15 residues. This CDR3 is CSVPKVIGGFGTQYF. The CDR3 DNA reads as TGCAGCGTCCCAAAGGTTATTGGGGGCTTTGGGACCCAGTACTTC.

The V call is TRBV6-6, the J call TRBJ1-4; D is ambiguous. This CDR3 contains 12 residues. Trimming took off 4 bases at V and 7 bases at J, with 7 bases between the two ends. The germline V gene has CDR1 MNHNY and CDR2 SVGAGI (reference sequence). CDR3: CASSFRGEKLFF. DNA of the CDR3: TGTGCCAGCAGTTTCAGAGGTGAAAAACTGTTTTTT.

The chain recombines TRBV5-4 with TRBJ1-1, with D maybe TRBD1 (5 bases). The germline V gene encodes CDR1 SGHNT and CDR2 YYREEE (reference sequence). V was shortened by 0 bases and J by 0 bases, with 6 bases between the two germline ends. This CDR3 is built from 14 residues. The CDR3 nucleotides are TGTGCCAGCAGCTTGGAGGGACTGAACACTGAAGCTTTCTTT. Translated: CASSLEGLNTEAFF.

The chain uses TRBV7-9 and TRBJ1-2, with D tentatively TRBD1 (5 bases). Germline loops: CDR1 SEHNR, CDR2 FQNEAQ (reference sequence). CDR3 size: 15 residues. Trimming took off 4 bases at V and 5 bases at J, with 17 bases between the two ends. CDR3 sequence: CASSSETAIAYGYTF. Here the CDR3 DNA reads TGTGCCAGCAGCTCAGAGACAGCCATAGCGTATGGCTACACCTTC.

This chain uses TRBV19 with TRBJ2-7; possible D gene TRBD2, 6 bases. The germline CDR1 and CDR2 sequences are LNHDA and SQIVND (reference sequence). Trimming left V 5 bases short and J 1 base short, with 27 bases between. The CDR3 totals 19 residues. The CDR3 nucleotides read TGTGCCAGTAGTCTCCACTACGCGAGCGGAGGGCACTTTTCCTACGAGCAGTACTTC. This sequence encodes CASSLHYASGGHFSYEQYF.

This clone appeared a few times. The V and J genes are TRBV19 and TRBJ1-2; TRBD1 aligns across 9 bases. The CDR3 sequence is 14 residues long. Germline V gene lookup returns CDR1 LNHDA and CDR2 SQIVND (reference sequence). V shed 7 bases and J 4 bases; nucleotides not matched to a gene: 7. The CDR3 coding sequence is TGTGCCAGTACCTACAGGGGGCAGGGCTATGGCTACACCTTC. It encodes CASTYRGQGYGYTF.

The rearrangement uses TRBV6-5 and TRBJ1-5; D gene ambiguous. The CDR3 is 14 amino acids. Germline-derived CDR1 and CDR2 are MNHEY and SVGAGI. With 3 bases removed from V and 9 bases from J, the gap between germline ends came to 15 bases. CDR3: CASSYSINDSPQHF. For the CDR3, the DNA is TGTGCCAGCAGTTATTCTATTAACGATTCGCCCCAGCATTTT.

In this sample, this clone turned up a few times. The V and J genes are TRBV6-6 and TRBJ2-5, with 7 bases aligning to TRBD1. Germline CDR1 reads MNHNY; CDR2 reads SVGAGI (reference sequence). V gave up 7 bases and J gave up 4 bases; unmatched junction bases: 6. This CDR3 is 13 amino acids long. This chain's CDR3 is CASTPGQTETQYF. CDR3 DNA sequence: TGTGCCAGCACTCCGGGACAGACAGAGACCCAGTACTTC.

V usage is TRBV28 and J usage is TRBJ2-7, with D tentatively TRBD2 (5 bases). The germline V and J ends were trimmed by 3 bases and 5 bases, with 8 bases remaining between them. Per germline, CDR1 MDHEN and CDR2 SYDVKM. The CDR3 has 12 amino acids. In DNA form, the CDR3 reads TGTGCCAGCAGTTTGAGAGGGAACGAGCAGTACTTC. It encodes CASSLRGNEQYF.

The chain joins TRBV28 to TRBJ1-1, with D possibly matching TRBD1 (6 bases). The CDR3 length is 17 residues. Germline CDR1 is MDHEN and CDR2 is SYDVKM. V was cut by 8 bases and J by 1 base, with 23 bases left in between. The CDR3, as DNA: TGTGCCAGCCGGTGGGGGCTGGGTGGTCCAAAGAACACTGAAGCTTTCTTT. Protein: CASRWGLGGPKNTEAFF.